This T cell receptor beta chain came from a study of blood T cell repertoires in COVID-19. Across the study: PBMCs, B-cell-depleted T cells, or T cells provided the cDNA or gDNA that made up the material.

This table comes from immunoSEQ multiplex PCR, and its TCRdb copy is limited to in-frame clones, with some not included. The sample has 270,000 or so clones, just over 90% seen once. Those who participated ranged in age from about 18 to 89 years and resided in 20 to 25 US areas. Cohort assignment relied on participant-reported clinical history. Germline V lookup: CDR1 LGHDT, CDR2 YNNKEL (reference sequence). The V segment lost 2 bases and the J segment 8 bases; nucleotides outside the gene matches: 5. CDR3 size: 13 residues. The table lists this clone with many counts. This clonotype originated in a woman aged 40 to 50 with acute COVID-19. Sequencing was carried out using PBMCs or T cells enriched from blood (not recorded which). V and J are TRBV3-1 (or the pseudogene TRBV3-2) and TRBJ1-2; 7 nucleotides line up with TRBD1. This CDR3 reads CASSQRGGLGYTF. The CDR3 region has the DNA TGTGCCAGCAGCCAAAGAGGGGGCCTCGGCTACACCTTC.